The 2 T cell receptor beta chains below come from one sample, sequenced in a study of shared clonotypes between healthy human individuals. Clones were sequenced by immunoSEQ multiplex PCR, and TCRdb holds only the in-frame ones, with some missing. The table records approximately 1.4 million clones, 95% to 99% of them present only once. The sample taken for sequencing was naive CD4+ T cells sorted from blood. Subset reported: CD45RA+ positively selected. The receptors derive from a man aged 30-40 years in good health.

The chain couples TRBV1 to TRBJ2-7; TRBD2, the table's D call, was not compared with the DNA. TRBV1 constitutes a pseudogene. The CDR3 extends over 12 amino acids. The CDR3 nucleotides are TGCACCAGCAGCCGAGAGAGCTACGAGCAGTACTTC. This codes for CTSSRESYEQYF.

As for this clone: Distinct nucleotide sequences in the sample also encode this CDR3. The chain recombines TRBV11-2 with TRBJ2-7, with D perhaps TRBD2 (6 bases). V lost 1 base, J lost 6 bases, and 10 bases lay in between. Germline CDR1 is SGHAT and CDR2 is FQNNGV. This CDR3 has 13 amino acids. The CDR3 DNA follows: TGTGCCAGCAGCTTAGCGGGAGTGGGCGAGCAGTACTTC. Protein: CASSLAGVGEQYF.